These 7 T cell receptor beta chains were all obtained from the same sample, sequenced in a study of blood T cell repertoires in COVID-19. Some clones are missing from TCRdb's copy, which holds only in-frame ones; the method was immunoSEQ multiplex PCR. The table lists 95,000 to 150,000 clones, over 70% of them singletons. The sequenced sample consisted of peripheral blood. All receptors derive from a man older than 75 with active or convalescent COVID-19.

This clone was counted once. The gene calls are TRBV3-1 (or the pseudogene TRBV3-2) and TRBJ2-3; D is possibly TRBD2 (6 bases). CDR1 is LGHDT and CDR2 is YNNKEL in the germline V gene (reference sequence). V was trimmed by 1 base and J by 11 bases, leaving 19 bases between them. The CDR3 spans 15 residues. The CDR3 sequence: CASSQGLGEVTGQYF. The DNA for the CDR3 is TGTGCCAGCAGCCAAGGCCTCGGGGAGGTAACCGGGCAGTATTTT.

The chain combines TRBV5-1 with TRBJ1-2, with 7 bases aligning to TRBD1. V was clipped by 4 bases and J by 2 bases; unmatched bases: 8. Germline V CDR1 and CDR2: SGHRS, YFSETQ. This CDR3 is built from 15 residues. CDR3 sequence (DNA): TGCGCCAGCAGCCGAGGAGGGGGCGTAAACTATGGCTACACCTTC. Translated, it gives CASSRGGGVNYGYTF.

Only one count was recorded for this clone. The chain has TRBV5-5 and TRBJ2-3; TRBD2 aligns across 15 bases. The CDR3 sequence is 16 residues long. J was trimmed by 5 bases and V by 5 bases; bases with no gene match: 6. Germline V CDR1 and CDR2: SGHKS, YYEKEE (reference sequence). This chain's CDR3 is CASSWTSGGARDTQYF. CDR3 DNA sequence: TGTGCCAGCAGTTGGACTAGCGGGGGGGCTAGAGATACGCAGTATTTT.

CDR3 protein: CASSYEDRIYEQYF. The CDR3 bases are TGTGCCAGCAGTTACGAGGACAGAATCTACGAGCAGTACTTC. The chain carries TRBV6-5 and TRBJ2-7, with D perhaps matching TRBD1 (6 bases). Looked up from germline, CDR1 is MNHEY and CDR2 is SVGAGI. Deletions cut 2 bases from V and 3 bases from J, with 11 bases between. This CDR3 has 14 amino acids.

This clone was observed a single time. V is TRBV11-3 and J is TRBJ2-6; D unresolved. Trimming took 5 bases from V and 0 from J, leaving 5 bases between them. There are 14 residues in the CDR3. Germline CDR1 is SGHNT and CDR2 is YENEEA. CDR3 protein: CASSRASGANVLTF. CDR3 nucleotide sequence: TGTGCCAGCAGCCGAGCCTCTGGGGCCAACGTCCTGACTTTC.

CDR3 residues: CASSVSSGGAGETQYF. The CDR3 DNA is TGTGCCAGCAGCGTCTCCAGCGGGGGGGCCGGGGAGACCCAGTACTTC. The chain joins TRBV9 to TRBJ2-5; 10 nucleotides agree with TRBD2. This CDR3 has 16 residues. Germline assignment: CDR1 SGDLS and CDR2 YYNGEE. V dropped 2 bases and J dropped 5; count of bases not matched to a gene: 9.

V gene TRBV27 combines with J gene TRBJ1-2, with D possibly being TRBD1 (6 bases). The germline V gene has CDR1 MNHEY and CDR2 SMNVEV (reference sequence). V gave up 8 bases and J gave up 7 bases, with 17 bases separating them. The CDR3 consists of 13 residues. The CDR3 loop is CASLGGGEGGYTF. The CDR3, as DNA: TGTGCCAGCTTAGGAGGGGGGGAAGGTGGCTACACCTTC.